This T cell receptor (beta chain) was observed in a study of shared clonotypes between healthy human individuals. Assay used: immunoSEQ multiplex PCR; TCRdb lists only in-frame clones, some missing. The sample consists of under 1,900,000 clones, about 98.5% of them appearing once. V lost 3 bases and J 7 bases, leaving 16 bases between the germline ends. The CDR3 totals 14 residues. Looked up from germline, CDR1 is LNHDA and CDR2 is SQIVND (reference sequence). The split of CD4+ cells yielded CD45RA+ naive and CD45RA-negative memory subsets. This chain links TRBV19 with TRBJ2-7; D is perhaps TRBD1 or TRBD2 (5 bases each). The TCR was taken from a man younger than 40 in good health. The sample comprised naive CD4+ T cells sorted from blood. Subset given: CD45RA+ positively selected. The CDR3 here is CASSMLLDPGEQYF. In DNA, the CDR3 is TGTGCCAGTAGTATGCTACTAGACCCAGGGGAGCAGTACTTC.